In this sample, the clone carrying this T cell receptor beta chain turned up many times. Its specificity is not known. The CDR3 spans 11 residues. Germline V lookup: CDR1 MDHEN, CDR2 SYDVKM. Trimming took off 6 bases at V and 12 bases at J, with 12 bases between the two ends. The data originate from a study of CD8 T cells in ankylosing spondylitis. Regarding the study as a whole: In ankylosing spondylitis blood, a motif of roughly 8 highly homologous TCR beta variants appeared characteristic. There was reportedly significant enrichment of clones that were disease-linked in matched ankylosing spondylitis synovial fluid.

Quantitative 5'-RACE with molecular barcodes generated TCR beta libraries. TCRdb reanalysed the 5' RACE reads using MiXCR and keeps one entry per CDR3 protein. The data hold tens of thousands of distinct CDR3 sequences, with over 5% observed a single time. The receptor was derived from a male donor with ankylosing spondylitis. The rearrangement joins TRBV28 to TRBJ2-1; D call uncertain. Sequencing was performed on synovial fluid, either unsorted or a sorted T cell fraction (not recorded which). DNA for the CDR3: TGTGCCAGCAGCCACCAGAGACGGCAGTTCTTC. Its translation: CASSHQRRQFF.